The following is a T cell receptor beta chain sequence with its context. This specimen belongs to a study of T cells in Graves' hyperthyroidism and ophthalmopathy. Germline loops: CDR1 MNHNS, CDR2 SASEGT. V was trimmed by 8 bases and J by 10 bases, leaving 15 bases between them. This CDR3 is built from 12 residues. From RNA transcripts, TCR beta CDR3 regions were amplified. RT-PCR in the first round (using the HTBI primer set) targeted the TCR CDR3. TCRdb called the multiplex PCR reads again in MiXCR, with one record for every CDR3 protein. The sample consists of 350,000 to 450,000 distinct CDR3 sequences, approximately 15% of them appearing once.

What was sequenced was blood. This chain connects TRBV6-1 to TRBJ2-1, with TRBD2 as a possible D gene (5 bases). This TCR came from a woman between 55 and 75 years old with Graves' hyperthyroidism. The CDR3 here is CASRPGGGEQFF. CDR3 sequence (DNA): TGTGCCAGCCGGCCAGGAGGCGGGGAGCAGTTCTTC.